The T cell receptor beta chain under discussion was sequenced for a study of T-cell memory formation after mild COVID-19. This clonotype was counted many times. TCRdb re-derived calls from the 5' RACE reads in MiXCR, one entry per CDR3 protein. This sample has approximately 290,000 distinct CDR3 sequences; roughly a fifth occur once, and the top ten carry under 25%. The specimen sequenced was PBMCs or a T cell subset sorted from them (not recorded which). This receptor was identified in a man aged 18 to 29 who had mild COVID-19 (a few samples of this study predate the infection). Cell type and time point are not known.

Written as DNA, the CDR3 is TGTGCCAGCTCACCACTGCGGGGGGGTTCCACAGATACGCAGTATTTT. Translated: CASSPLRGGSTDTQYF. This sequence joins TRBV18 and TRBJ2-3; 9 nucleotides line up with TRBD2. CDR3 length: 16 residues. V shed 1 base and J 2 bases; nucleotides not matched to a gene: 4. The V gene's germline CDR1 is KGHSH and CDR2 LQKENI.